The following is a TCR beta chain sequence with its context. Its antigen is unidentified. The data belong to a study of cytomegalovirus exposure and HLA in healthy donors. Findings and caveats of the study: It was assumed in the presence/absence analyses that sequencing depth was roughly uniform across donors. Highly shared sequence variants in one cluster were likely a sequencing artifact.

The PCR employed 60 Vbeta primers together with 13 Jbeta primers. Measured with immunoSEQ multiplex PCR; TCRdb has only the in-frame clones, and not every one. The table lists 96,000 or so clones. Germline lookup yields CDR1 MNHEY and CDR2 SVGAGI. Between the trimmed V and J ends, which lost 5 bases and 3 bases, there was a span of 16 bases. This CDR3 comprises 15 residues. This chain links TRBV6-5 with TRBJ1-1, with D possibly being TRBD1 (6 bases). This TCR was sampled from a girl between 5 and 17 years old in good health and CMV-seropositive. Specimen: PBMCs. The CDR3: CASSTQGEVHTEAFF. In DNA form, the CDR3 reads TGTGCCAGCAGTACACAGGGAGAGGTGCACACTGAAGCTTTCTTT.